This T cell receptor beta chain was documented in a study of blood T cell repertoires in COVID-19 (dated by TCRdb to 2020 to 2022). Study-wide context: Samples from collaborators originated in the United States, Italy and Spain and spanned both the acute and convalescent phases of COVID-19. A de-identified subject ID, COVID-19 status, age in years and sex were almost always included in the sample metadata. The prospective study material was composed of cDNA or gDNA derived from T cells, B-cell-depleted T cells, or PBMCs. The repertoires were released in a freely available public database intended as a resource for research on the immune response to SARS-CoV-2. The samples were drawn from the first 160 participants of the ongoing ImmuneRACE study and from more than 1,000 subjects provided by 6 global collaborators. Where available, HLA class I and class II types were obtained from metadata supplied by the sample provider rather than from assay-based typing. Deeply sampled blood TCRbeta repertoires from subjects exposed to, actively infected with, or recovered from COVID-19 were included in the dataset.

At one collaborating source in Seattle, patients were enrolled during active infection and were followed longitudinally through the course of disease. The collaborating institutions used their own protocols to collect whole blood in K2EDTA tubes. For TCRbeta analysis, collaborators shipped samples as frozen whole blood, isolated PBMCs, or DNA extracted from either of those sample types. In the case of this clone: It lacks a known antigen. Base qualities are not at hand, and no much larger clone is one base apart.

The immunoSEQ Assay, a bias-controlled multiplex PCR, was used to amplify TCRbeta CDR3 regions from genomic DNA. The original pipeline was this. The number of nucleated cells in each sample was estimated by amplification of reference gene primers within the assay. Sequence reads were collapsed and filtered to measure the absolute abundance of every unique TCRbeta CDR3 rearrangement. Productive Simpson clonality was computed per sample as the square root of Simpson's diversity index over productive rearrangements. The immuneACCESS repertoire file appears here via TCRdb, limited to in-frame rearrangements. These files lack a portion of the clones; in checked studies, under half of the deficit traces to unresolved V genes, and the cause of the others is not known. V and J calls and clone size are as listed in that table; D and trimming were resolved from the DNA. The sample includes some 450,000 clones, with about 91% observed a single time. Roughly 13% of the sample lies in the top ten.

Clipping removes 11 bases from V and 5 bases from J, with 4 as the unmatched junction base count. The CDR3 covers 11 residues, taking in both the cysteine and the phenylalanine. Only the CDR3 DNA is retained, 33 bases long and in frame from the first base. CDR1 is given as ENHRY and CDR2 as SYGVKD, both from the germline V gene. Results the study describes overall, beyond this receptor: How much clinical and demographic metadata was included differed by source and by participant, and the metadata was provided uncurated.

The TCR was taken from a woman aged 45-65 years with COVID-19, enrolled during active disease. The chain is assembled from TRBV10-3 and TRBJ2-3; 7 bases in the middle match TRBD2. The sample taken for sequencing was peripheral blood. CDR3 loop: CASAGEDTQYF. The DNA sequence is TGTGCCTCCGCGGGGGAAGATACGCAGTATTTT.